This entry concerns a single TCR beta chain. The junction does not match germline at one end; this may be a read error. The entry originates in a study of CD8+CD57+ T cells in acquired aplastic anemia. Whoever was chosen for sequencing had shown CD8+CD57+ cell expansion by flow cytometry. CDR1 is SEHNR and CDR2 is FQNEAQ in the germline V gene (reference sequence). The CDR3 length is 16 residues. TCR beta VDJ and CDR3 profiling used genomic DNA as template. From the reads, TCRdb called clonotypes with MiXCR, one entry per CDR3 protein. The sample yields around 250,000 distinct CDR3 sequences, approximately 86% seen once.

This rearrangement joins TRBV7-9 to TRBJ1-2, with D hard to call. This TCR came from a human donor with aplastic anemia. Sequenced material: sorted CD4+, CD8+, or CD8+CD57+ T cells (not recorded which) from PBMCs. The CDR3 DNA follows: TGTGCCAGCAGCTCACGGAGAAGCGGCTTGGACTATGGGTACACCTTC. It yields the protein CASSSRRSGLDYGYTF.